A single sample is the source of the 10 T cell receptor beta chains below, sequenced in a study of blood T cell repertoires in COVID-19. The method was immunoSEQ multiplex PCR; TCRdb's version includes in-frame clones alone and lacks a portion of them. The sample has over 70,000 clones; approximately 81% are singletons. Sequencing was done on a sample of peripheral blood. These receptors were collected from a man aged 60-69 years with COVID-19, enrolled during active disease.

This chain joins TRBV3-1 (or the pseudogene TRBV3-2) and TRBJ1-6; D remains unclear. The CDR3 has 12 amino acids. V lost 0 bases to trimming and J lost 15 bases, with 9 bases between them. Germline assignment: CDR1 LGHDT and CDR2 YNNKEL (reference sequence). The CDR3 nucleotides are TGTGCCAGCAGCCAAGAGGCCCGGGGCCTCCACTTT. It specifies CASSQEARGLHF.

In this sample, this clone turned up a few times. The CDR3 nucleotides are TGTGCCAGCAGTGAATATTCTCGGCAGGGAGAAGCTTTCTTT. Translation: CASSEYSRQGEAFF. The rearrangement joins TRBV6-1 to TRBJ1-1; TRBD1 is a possible D gene (5 bases). Trimming shortened V by 2 bases and J by 8 bases, and 15 bases separated the two germline ends. There are 14 residues in the CDR3. Germline assignment: CDR1 MNHNS and CDR2 SASEGT.

This clone turned up a few times. The chain employs TRBV11-2 and TRBJ2-2, with D hard to call. The germline V gene encodes CDR1 SGHAT and CDR2 FQNNGV. This CDR3 region has 17 residues. V was clipped by 5 bases and J by 0 bases, with 16 bases between them. CDR3 bases: TGTGCCAGCAGCAGACTTACCGTGCGTTCGAACACCGGGGAGCTGTTTTTT. Translating gives CASSRLTVRSNTGELFF. The variable domain in full, completed from reference TRBV11-2 and TRBJ2-2, reads EAGVAQSPRYKIIEKRQSVAFWCNPISGHATLYWYQQILGQGPKLLIQFQNNGVVDDSQLPKDRFSAERLKGVDSTLKIQPAKLEDSAVYLCASSRLTVRSNTGELFFGEGSRLTVL.

The chain carries TRBV5-1 and TRBJ2-5; 8 bases map to TRBD1. Germline V gene sequence: CDR1 SGHRS, CDR2 YFSETQ. The CDR3 has 15 amino acids. V was pared by 0 bases and J by 4 bases, with 5 bases of the junction left unmatched. The CDR3 protein is CASSLGTGLGETQYF. DNA for the CDR3: TGCGCCAGCAGCTTGGGGACAGGGTTGGGAGAGACCCAGTACTTC.

The chain carries TRBV2 and TRBJ2-1; 10 nucleotides match TRBD2. CDR1 is SNHLY and CDR2 is FYNNEI in the germline V gene. The CDR3 spans 15 residues. J gave up 4 bases and V 7 bases, and 7 bases lay outside the gene matches. CDR3 bases: TGTGCCAGCAAAGTGGAGACTAGCGGGTACAATGAGCAGTTCTTC. It codes for CASKVETSGYNEQFF. Looking up the rest from reference TRBV2 and TRBJ2-1 gives the full variable domain: EPEVTQTPSHQVTQMGQEVILRCVPISNHLYFYWYRQILGQKVEFLVSFYNNEISEKSEIFDDQFSVERPDGSNFTLKIRSTKLEDSAMYFCASKVETSGYNEQFFGPGTRLTVL.

The CDR3 loop reads CASSQVGAGTDTQYF. CDR3 coding DNA: TGCGCCAGCAGCCAAGTCGGAGCGGGGACAGATACGCAGTATTTT. The chain is built from TRBV4-1 and TRBJ2-3; 7 bases align to TRBD2. Germline V CDR1 and CDR2: MGHRA, YSYEKL. V was pared by 1 base and J by 3 bases, with 4 bases of the junction left unmatched. CDR3 length: 15 residues.

The V call is TRBV9, the J call TRBJ2-2; unclear D gene. V lost 0 bases and J 6 bases, leaving 3 bases between the germline ends. Germline V CDR1 and CDR2: SGDLS, YYNGEE. The CDR3 consists of 12 residues. The chain's CDR3 is CASSVASGELFF. The CDR3 DNA sequence: TGTGCCAGCAGCGTAGCTTCCGGGGAGCTGTTTTTT. Full variable domain (rest looked up from reference TRBV9 and TRBJ2-2): DSGVTQTPKHLITATGQRVTLRCSPRSGDLSVYWYQQSLDQGLQFLIQYYNGEERAKGNILERFSAQQFPDLHSELNLSSLELGDSALYFCASSVASGELFFGEGSRLTVL.

This clone appeared a single time. The chain combines TRBV28 with TRBJ1-1; D gene unclear. This CDR3 comprises 12 residues. Trimming removed 6 bases from V and 4 bases from J, with 9 bases in between. Germline V lookup: CDR1 MDHEN, CDR2 SYDVKM. CDR3 residues: CASSRLATEAFF. The CDR3 coding sequence is TGTGCCAGCAGCCGTTTAGCCACTGAAGCTTTCTTT. Using reference TRBV28 and TRBJ1-1 for the parts outside the CDR3, the full variable domain is DVKVTQSSRYLVKRTGEKVFLECVQDMDHENMFWYRQDPGLGLRLIYFSYDVKMKEKGDIPEGYSVSREKKERFSLILESASTNQTSMYLCASSRLATEAFFGQGTRLTVV.

This clone was counted a few times. The chain uses TRBV3-1 (or the pseudogene TRBV3-2) and TRBJ1-4; 8 bases map to TRBD1. CDR1 is LGHDT and CDR2 is YNNKEL in the germline V gene (reference sequence). CDR3 length: 15 residues. Trimming removed 2 bases from V and 6 bases from J; junction bases left unmatched: 5. The CDR3 DNA reads as TGTGCCAGCAGCCAAAGACAGGGGCAGGATGAAAAACTGTTTTTT. This translates into CASSQRQGQDEKLFF.

The rearrangement uses TRBV21-1 and TRBJ1-2; the DNA was not used to check the table's D call, TRBD1. TRBV21-1 is a listed pseudogene. This CDR3 region has 14 residues. Here the CDR3 DNA reads TGTGCCAGCAGCAGGACCAAGGGGGACTATGGCTACACCTTC. This gives the protein CASSRTKGDYGYTF.